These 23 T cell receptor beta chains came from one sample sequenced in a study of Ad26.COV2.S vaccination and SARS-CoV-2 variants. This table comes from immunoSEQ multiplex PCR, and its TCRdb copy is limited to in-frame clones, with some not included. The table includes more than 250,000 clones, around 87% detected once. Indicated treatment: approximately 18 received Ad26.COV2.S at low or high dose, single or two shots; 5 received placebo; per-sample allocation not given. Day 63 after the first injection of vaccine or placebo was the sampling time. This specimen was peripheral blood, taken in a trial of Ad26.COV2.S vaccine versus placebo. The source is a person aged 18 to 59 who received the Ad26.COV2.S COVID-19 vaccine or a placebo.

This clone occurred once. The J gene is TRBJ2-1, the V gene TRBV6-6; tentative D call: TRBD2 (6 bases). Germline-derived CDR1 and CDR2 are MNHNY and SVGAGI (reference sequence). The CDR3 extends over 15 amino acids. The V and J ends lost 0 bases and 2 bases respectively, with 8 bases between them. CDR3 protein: CASSYSGGAYNEQFF. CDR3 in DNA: TGTGCCAGCAGTTACTCGGGAGGAGCCTACAATGAGCAGTTCTTC.

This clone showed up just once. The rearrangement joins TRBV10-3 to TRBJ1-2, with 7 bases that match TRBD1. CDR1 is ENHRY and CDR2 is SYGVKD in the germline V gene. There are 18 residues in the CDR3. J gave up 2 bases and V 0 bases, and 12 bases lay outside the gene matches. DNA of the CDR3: TGTGCCATCAGTGAGTCAGGGGGCGCCAGGGCTGACAACTATGGCTACACCTTC. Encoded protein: CAISESGGARADNYGYTF.

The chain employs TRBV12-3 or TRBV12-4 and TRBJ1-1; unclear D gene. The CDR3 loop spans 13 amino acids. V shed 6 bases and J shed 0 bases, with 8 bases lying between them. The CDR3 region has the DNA TGTGCCAGCAGGGGTCCGATGAACACTGAAGCTTTCTTT. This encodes CASRGPMNTEAFF.

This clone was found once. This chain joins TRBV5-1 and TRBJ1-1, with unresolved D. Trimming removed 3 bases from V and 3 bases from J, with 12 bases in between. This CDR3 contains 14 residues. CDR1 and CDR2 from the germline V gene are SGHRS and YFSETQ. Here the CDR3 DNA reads TGCGCCAGCAGCTCTAGGTCAGGCCACACTGAAGCTTTCTTT. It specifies CASSSRSGHTEAFF.

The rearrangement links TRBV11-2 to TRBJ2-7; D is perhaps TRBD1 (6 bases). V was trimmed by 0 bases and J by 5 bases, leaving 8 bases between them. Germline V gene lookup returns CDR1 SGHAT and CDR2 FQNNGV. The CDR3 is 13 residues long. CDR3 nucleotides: TGTGCCAGCAGCTTAGAACAGGGTGACGAGCAGTACTTC. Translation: CASSLEQGDEQYF.

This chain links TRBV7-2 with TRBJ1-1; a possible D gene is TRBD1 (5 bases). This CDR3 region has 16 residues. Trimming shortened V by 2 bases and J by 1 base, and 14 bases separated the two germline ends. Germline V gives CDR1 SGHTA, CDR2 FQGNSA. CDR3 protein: CASSLSFVGGNTEAFF. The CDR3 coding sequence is TGTGCCAGCAGCTTATCATTCGTGGGGGGGAACACTGAAGCTTTCTTT.

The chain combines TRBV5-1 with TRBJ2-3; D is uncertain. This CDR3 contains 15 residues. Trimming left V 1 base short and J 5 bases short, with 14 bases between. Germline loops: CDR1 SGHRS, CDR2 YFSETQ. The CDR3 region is CASSLPAGEVDTQYF. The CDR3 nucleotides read TGCGCCAGCAGCTTGCCCGCAGGTGAGGTAGATACGCAGTATTTT.

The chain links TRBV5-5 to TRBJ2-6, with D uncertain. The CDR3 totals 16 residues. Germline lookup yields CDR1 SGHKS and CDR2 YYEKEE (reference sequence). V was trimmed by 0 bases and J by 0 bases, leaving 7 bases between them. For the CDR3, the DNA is TGTGCCAGCAGCTTGGTAGGGAACTCTGGGGCCAACGTCCTGACTTTC. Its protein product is CASSLVGNSGANVLTF.

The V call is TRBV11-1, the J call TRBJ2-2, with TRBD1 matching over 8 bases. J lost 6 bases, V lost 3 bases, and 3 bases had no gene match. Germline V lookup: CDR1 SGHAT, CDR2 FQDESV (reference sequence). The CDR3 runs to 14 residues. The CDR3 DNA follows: TGTGCCAGCAGCTTGGGACAGGTAGCCGGGGAGCTGTTTTTT. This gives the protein CASSLGQVAGELFF.

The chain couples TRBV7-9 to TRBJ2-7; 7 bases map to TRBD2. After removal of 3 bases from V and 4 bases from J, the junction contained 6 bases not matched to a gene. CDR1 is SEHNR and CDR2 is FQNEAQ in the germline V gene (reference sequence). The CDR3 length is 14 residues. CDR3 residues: CASSFVGGYYEQYF. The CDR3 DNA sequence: TGTGCCAGCAGCTTTGTGGGGGGGTATTACGAGCAGTACTTC.

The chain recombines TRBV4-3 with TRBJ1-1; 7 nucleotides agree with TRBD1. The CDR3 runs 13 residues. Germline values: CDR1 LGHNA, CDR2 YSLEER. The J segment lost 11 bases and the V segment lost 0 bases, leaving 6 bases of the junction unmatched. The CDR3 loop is CASSQEGGREAFF. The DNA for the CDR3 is TGCGCCAGCAGCCAAGAAGGGGGCCGAGAGGCTTTCTTT.

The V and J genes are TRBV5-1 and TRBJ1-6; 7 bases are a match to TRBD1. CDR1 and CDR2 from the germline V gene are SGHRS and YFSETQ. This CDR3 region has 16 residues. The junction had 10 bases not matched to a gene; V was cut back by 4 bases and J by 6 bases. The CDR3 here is CASSPIPGQPNSPLHF. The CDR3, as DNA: TGCGCCAGCAGCCCGATTCCGGGACAGCCTAATTCACCCCTCCACTTT.

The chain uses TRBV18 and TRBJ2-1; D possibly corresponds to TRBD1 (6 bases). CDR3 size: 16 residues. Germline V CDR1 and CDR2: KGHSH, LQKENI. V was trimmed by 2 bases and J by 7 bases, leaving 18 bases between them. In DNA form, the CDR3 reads TGTGCCAGCTCACCATACTCACAGGGTCTTATGAATGAGCAGTTCTTC. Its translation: CASSPYSQGLMNEQFF.

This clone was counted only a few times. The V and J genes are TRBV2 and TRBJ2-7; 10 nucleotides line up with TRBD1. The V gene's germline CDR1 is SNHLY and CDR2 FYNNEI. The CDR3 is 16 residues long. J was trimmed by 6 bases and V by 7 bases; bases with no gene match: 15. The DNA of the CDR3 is TGTGCCAGCACCCCGTTGGGACAGGGGAGAGTCCCCGAGCAGTACTTC. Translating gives CASTPLGQGRVPEQYF.

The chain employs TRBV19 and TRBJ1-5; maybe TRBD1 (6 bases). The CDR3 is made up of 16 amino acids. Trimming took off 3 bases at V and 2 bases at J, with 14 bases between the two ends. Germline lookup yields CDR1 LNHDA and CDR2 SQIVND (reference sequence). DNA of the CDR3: TGTGCCAGTAGTATGTGGTCGGCAGGGGGCAATCAGCCCCAGCATTTT. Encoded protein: CASSMWSAGGNQPQHF. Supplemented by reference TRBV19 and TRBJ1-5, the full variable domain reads DGGITQSPKYLFRKEGQNVTLSCEQNLNHDAMYWYRQDPGQGLRLIYYSQIVNDFQKGDIAEGYSVSREKKESFPLTVTSAQKNPTAFYLCASSMWSAGGNQPQHFGDGTRLSIL.

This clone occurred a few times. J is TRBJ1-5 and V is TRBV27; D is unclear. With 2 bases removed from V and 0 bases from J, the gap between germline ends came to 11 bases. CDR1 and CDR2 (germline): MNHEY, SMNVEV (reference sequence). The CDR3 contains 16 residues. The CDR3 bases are TGTGCCAGCAGTTTAAGGGCGGGGTATAGCAATCAGCCCCAGCATTTT. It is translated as CASSLRAGYSNQPQHF.

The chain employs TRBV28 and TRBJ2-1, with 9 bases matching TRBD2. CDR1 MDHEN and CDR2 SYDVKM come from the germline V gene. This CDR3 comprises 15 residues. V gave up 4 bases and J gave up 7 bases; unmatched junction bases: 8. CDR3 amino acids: CASSSGRGGRNEQFF. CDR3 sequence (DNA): TGTGCCAGCAGTTCCGGGCGGGGGGGAAGGAATGAGCAGTTCTTC.

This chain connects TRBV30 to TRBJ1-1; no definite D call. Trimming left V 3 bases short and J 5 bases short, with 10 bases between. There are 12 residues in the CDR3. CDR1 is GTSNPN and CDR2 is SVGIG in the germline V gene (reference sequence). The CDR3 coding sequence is TGTGCCTGGAGAGAGGGTCGGACTGAAGCTTTCTTT. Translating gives CAWREGRTEAFF.

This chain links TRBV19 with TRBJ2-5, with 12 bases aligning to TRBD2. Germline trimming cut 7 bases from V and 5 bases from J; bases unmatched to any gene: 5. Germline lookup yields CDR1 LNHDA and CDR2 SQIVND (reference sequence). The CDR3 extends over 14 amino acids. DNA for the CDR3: TGTGCCAGTACCGATGGGACTAGCGGGGAGACCCAGTACTTC. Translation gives CASTDGTSGETQYF.

CDR3 coding DNA: TGTGCCAGCAGACAGTGGGCTAACTATGGCTACACCTTC. This gives the protein CASRQWANYGYTF. The J gene is TRBJ1-2, the V gene TRBV6-5; D unresolved. The CDR3 sequence is 13 residues long. The ends were cut back, 6 bases at V and 0 bases at J, with 8 bases in the middle. Germline CDR1 MNHEY, CDR2 SVGAGI.

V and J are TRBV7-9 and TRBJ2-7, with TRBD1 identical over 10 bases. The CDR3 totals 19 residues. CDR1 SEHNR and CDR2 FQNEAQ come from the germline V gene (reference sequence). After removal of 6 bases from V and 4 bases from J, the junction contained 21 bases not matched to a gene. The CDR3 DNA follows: TGTGCCAGCAGACCACCGGGACAGGGGTCCCGCTCTGGGAAGTACGAGCAGTACTTC. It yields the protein CASRPPGQGSRSGKYEQYF.

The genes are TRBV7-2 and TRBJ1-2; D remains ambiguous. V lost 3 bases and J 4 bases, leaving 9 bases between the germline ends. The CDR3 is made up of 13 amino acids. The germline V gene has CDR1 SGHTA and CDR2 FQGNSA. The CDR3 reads CASSFTDPYGYTF. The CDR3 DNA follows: TGTGCCAGCAGCTTTACCGATCCCTATGGCTACACCTTC.

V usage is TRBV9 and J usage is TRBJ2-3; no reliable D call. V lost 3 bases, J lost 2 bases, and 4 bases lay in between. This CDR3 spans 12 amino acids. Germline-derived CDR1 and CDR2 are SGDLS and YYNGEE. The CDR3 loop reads CASSAHTDTQYF. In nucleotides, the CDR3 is TGTGCCAGCAGCGCCCACACAGATACGCAGTATTTT.